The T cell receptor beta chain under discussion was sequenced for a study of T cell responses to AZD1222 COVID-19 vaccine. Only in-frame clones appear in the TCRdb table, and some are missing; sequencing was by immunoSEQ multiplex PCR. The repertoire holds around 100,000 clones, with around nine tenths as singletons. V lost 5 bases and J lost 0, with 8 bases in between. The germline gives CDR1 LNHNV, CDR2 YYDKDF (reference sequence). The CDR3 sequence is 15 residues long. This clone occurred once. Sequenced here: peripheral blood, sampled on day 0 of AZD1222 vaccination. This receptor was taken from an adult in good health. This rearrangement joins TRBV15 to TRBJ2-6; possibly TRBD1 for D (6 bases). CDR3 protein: CATSEQGSGANVLTF. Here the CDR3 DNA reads TGTGCCACCAGCGAACAGGGCTCTGGGGCCAACGTCCTGACTTTC.